One and the same sample provided the 5 T cell receptor beta chains below, sequenced in a study of early T cells in non-severe SARS-CoV-2 infection (dated by TCRdb to about 2021). The library was made by 5' RACE. Sequencing took place on a NextSeq 500. TCRdb trimmed the raw reads at Q25, called clones with MiXCR and kept productive beta chains. One record per CDR3 amino acid sequence lists the most common genes and DNA. A total of about 75,000 distinct CDR3 sequences appear in this sample, approximately 11% of them only once. The ten biggest clones cover 12% of the sample. The starting material was whole blood, obtained at baseline. The receptors come from an adult who was a healthcare worker with PCR-confirmed SARS-CoV-2 infection or an uninfected control (not recorded which).

This clonotype occurred a few times. The rearrangement links TRBV28 to TRBJ2-1; D call uncertain. The V gene lost 6 bases and the J gene lost 9 bases, with 18 bases spanning the gap. Germline-derived CDR1 and CDR2 are MDHEN and SYDVKM. This CDR3 comprises 14 residues. CDR3 region: CASRVDGPLPEQFF. In DNA, the CDR3 is TGTGCCAGCAGGGTGGATGGCCCCCTCCCTGAGCAGTTCTTC.

This clonotype came up a few times. For the CDR3, the DNA is TGTGCCAGCAGCCGGGAACAAGAGACCCAGTACTTC. Translating gives CASSREQETQYF. The chain recombines TRBV28 with TRBJ2-5; D might be TRBD2 (5 bases). Germline CDR1 reads MDHEN; CDR2 reads SYDVKM. The CDR3 sequence is 12 residues long. Trimming took 6 bases from V and 2 from J, leaving 7 bases between them.

This clonotype was counted ten times or more. This chain links TRBV6-1 with TRBJ2-3, with no clear D. Germline V gene data show CDR1 as MNHNS and CDR2 as SASEGT. V was pared by 2 bases and J by 1 base, with 10 bases between. The CDR3 runs to 15 residues. The CDR3 DNA is TGTGCCAGCAGTGAAATACACGGTGGCACAGATACGCAGTATTTT. Translated, it gives CASSEIHGGTDTQYF.

In its sample, this clonotype was seen a few times. The chain is built from TRBV28 and TRBJ2-3; TRBD1 agrees at 10 bases. The CDR3 length is 15 residues. In germline, CDR1 is MDHEN, CDR2 SYDVKM. V lost 3 bases to trimming and J lost 5 bases; unmatched junction nucleotides: 5. CDR3: CASSFPGQGLDTQYF. DNA of the CDR3: TGTGCCAGCAGTTTCCCGGGACAGGGGTTAGATACGCAGTATTTT.

This clonotype was detected only a few times. V and J are TRBV5-1 and TRBJ2-5; 11 bases fit TRBD2. The CDR3 contains 14 residues. Germline CDR1 SGHRS, CDR2 YFSETQ. V shed 5 bases, J shed 1 base, and the junction held 1 base outside the gene matches. CDR3 sequence reads: CASRLAGAQETQYF. The DNA for the CDR3 is TGCGCCAGCAGACTAGCGGGGGCCCAAGAGACCCAGTACTTC.